These 24 T cell receptor beta chains came from one sample sequenced in a study of blood T cell repertoires in COVID-19. Some clones are missing from TCRdb's copy, which holds only in-frame ones; the method was immunoSEQ multiplex PCR. Here the sample spans 240,000 or so clones, 75% to 90% being singletons. What was sequenced was PBMCs or T cells enriched from blood (not recorded which). The receptors here all came from a man aged 45-65 years who had been exposed to COVID-19.

The J gene is TRBJ1-5, the V gene TRBV19, with no clear D. The V gene lost 5 bases and the J gene lost 1 base, with 15 bases spanning the gap. CDR3 length: 16 residues. Germline V lookup: CDR1 LNHDA, CDR2 SQIVND (reference sequence). For the CDR3, the DNA is TGTGCCAGTAGTCCGCACGGGGAGGGCAGCAATCAGCCCCAGCATTTT. It encodes CASSPHGEGSNQPQHF.

The chain carries TRBV19 and TRBJ1-5; D is unclear. The germline V and J ends were trimmed by 5 bases and 0 bases, with 8 bases remaining between them. From germline, CDR1 is LNHDA and CDR2 SQIVND (reference sequence). The CDR3 is 14 residues long. The CDR3 DNA is TGTGCCAGTAGTCCCCACACTAGCAATCAGCCCCAGCATTTT. Its translation: CASSPHTSNQPQHF.

The chain has TRBV6-5 and TRBJ2-5; the D gene is possibly TRBD2 (6 bases). The CDR3 sequence is 12 residues long. The germline V gene encodes CDR1 MNHEY and CDR2 SVGAGI. Trimming removed 6 bases from V and 5 bases from J, with 10 bases in between. CDR3 sequence (DNA): TGTGCCAGCAGACTAGCTGGGGAGACCCAGTACTTC. It encodes CASRLAGETQYF.

Only one count was recorded for this clone. The CDR3 region is CASRQGTEDHTEAFF. In DNA, the CDR3 is TGTGCCAGCAGACAGGGGACAGAGGATCACACTGAAGCTTTCTTT. The chain uses TRBV3-1 (or the pseudogene TRBV3-2) and TRBJ1-1, with 7 bases fitting TRBD1. The CDR3 contains 15 residues. Germline-derived CDR1 and CDR2 are LGHDT and YNNKEL (reference sequence). The junction had 10 bases not matched to a gene; V was cut back by 6 bases and J by 3 bases.

This clone was recorded once. This chain joins TRBV15 and TRBJ1-1, with 8 bases aligning to TRBD1. Germline trimming cut 6 bases from V and 3 bases from J; bases unmatched to any gene: 6. The V gene's germline CDR1 is LNHNV and CDR2 YYDKDF (reference sequence). The CDR3 sequence is 14 residues long. The CDR3 spells CATRLTGAHTEAFF. The CDR3 DNA reads TGTGCCACCAGGCTGACAGGGGCCCACACTGAAGCTTTCTTT.

The chain carries TRBV15 and TRBJ2-7; TRBD1 matches 11 bases. CDR1 is LNHNV and CDR2 is YYDKDF in the germline V gene (reference sequence). After removal of 1 base from V and 0 bases from J, the junction contained 2 bases not matched to a gene. The CDR3 runs 16 residues. CDR3 bases: TGTGCCACCAGCAGAGTCGGGACAGGGGGCTCCTACGAGCAGTACTTC. Residues: CATSRVGTGGSYEQYF.

The V and J genes are TRBV30 and TRBJ1-6; D is undetermined. Germline-derived CDR1 and CDR2 are GTSNPN and SVGIG (reference sequence). Trimming shortened V by 6 bases and J by 9 bases, and 12 bases separated the two germline ends. The CDR3 contains 12 residues. The CDR3, as DNA: TGTGCCTGTGGAATAGTCGGTTCACCCCTCCACTTT. This codes for CACGIVGSPLHF.

CDR3 nucleotide sequence: TGCGCCAGCAGTGAGTGGCAAGGGGGCACTGAAGCTTTCTTT. It codes for CASSEWQGGTEAFF. This chain joins TRBV10-2 and TRBJ1-1, with TRBD1 as a possible D gene (6 bases). Between the trimmed V and J ends, which lost 1 base and 4 bases, there was a span of 10 bases. This CDR3 spans 14 amino acids. Germline loops: CDR1 WSHSY, CDR2 SAAADI.

This chain connects TRBV18 to TRBJ1-1; 8 bases match TRBD1. This CDR3 is built from 17 residues. V shed 3 bases and J 0 bases; nucleotides not matched to a gene: 9. Germline lookup yields CDR1 KGHSH and CDR2 LQKENI. CDR3 bases: TGTGCCAGCTCACCCAACCGACAGGGGACCATGAACACTGAAGCTTTCTTT. This translates into CASSPNRQGTMNTEAFF.

The rearrangement joins TRBV7-9 to TRBJ1-3, with unresolved D. Trimming took 3 bases from V and 4 from J, leaving 10 bases between them. Germline assignment: CDR1 SEHNR and CDR2 FQNEAQ (reference sequence). The CDR3 has 14 amino acids. The CDR3 DNA sequence: TGTGCCAGCAGCTTCGGCGCGACAGGAAACACCATATATTTT. Translating it yields CASSFGATGNTIYF.

This clone appeared a single time. This chain connects TRBV9 to TRBJ2-5; 11 nucleotides agree with TRBD1. The CDR3 is 15 residues long. CDR1 and CDR2 (germline): SGDLS, YYNGEE. The V segment lost 4 bases and the J segment 5 bases; nucleotides outside the gene matches: 7. CDR3 bases: TGTGCCAGCAGCCCTGGACAGGGGGCGTGGGAGACCCAGTACTTC. Its translation is CASSPGQGAWETQYF. The variable domain in full, completed from reference TRBV9 and TRBJ2-5, reads DSGVTQTPKHLITATGQRVTLRCSPRSGDLSVYWYQQSLDQGLQFLIQYYNGEERAKGNILERFSAQQFPDLHSELNLSSLELGDSALYFCASSPGQGAWETQYFGPGTRLLVL.

The chain recombines TRBV28 with TRBJ1-2; D uncertain. This CDR3 comprises 14 residues. The germline V gene encodes CDR1 MDHEN and CDR2 SYDVKM. Trimming left V 11 bases short and J 6 bases short, with 22 bases between. The CDR3 loop reads CASGGQLRIDGYTF. The CDR3, as DNA: TGTGCCTCCGGCGGGCAGCTAAGAATAGATGGCTACACCTTC.

The CDR3 reads CASSPAGGTTGELFF. In nucleotides, the CDR3 is TGTGCCAGCAGCCCAGCGGGGGGGACTACCGGGGAGCTGTTTTTT. The V and J genes are TRBV5-4 and TRBJ2-2; 10 bases align to TRBD2. V lost 4 bases, J lost 5 bases, and 5 bases stayed unmatched. CDR3 size: 15 residues. The germline V gene has CDR1 SGHNT and CDR2 YYREEE (reference sequence).

Turning to this clone: This specimen includes other DNA sequences encoding the same CDR3. V usage is TRBV3-1 (or the pseudogene TRBV3-2) and J usage is TRBJ1-5; D unclear. The CDR3 is 13 residues long. Germline V gene lookup returns CDR1 LGHDT and CDR2 YNNKEL (reference sequence). The ends were cut back, 0 bases at V and 6 bases at J, with 6 bases in the middle. Here the CDR3 reads CASSQDRGQPQHF. CDR3 sequence (DNA): TGTGCCAGCAGCCAAGACCGGGGTCAGCCCCAGCATTTT.

The V gene is TRBV5-1, the J gene TRBJ2-1, with D hard to call. Germline CDR1 and CDR2: SGHRS and YFSETQ. The V end was cut by 7 bases, the J end by 8 bases, with 19 bases between. The CDR3 loop spans 14 amino acids. The chain's CDR3 is CASSEREYVDEQFF. DNA of the CDR3: TGCGCCAGCTCCGAAAGAGAGTATGTGGATGAGCAGTTCTTC.

DNA for the CDR3: TGTGCCAGCAGGCGACCTGGGGGCTACTTCGGGGAGCTGTTTTTT. Residues: CASRRPGGYFGELFF. The chain employs TRBV28 and TRBJ2-2; a weak D match, TRBD1 (6 bases). V lost 6 bases to trimming and J lost 7 bases, with 18 bases between them. Germline CDR1 and CDR2: MDHEN and SYDVKM. The CDR3 sequence is 15 residues long.

The chain has TRBV29-1 and TRBJ1-4, with TRBD1 matching 7 bases. Germline V gives CDR1 SQVTM, CDR2 ANQGSEA. After removal of 7 bases from V and 10 bases from J, the junction contained 12 bases not matched to a gene. The CDR3 is 13 amino acids. The DNA for the CDR3 is TGCAGCGCTCCATCAGGACAGGATGGAAAACTGTTTTTT. Translating it yields CSAPSGQDGKLFF.

This chain connects TRBV15 to TRBJ2-1, with 10 positions matching TRBD2. Germline-derived CDR1 and CDR2 are LNHNV and YYDKDF (reference sequence). This CDR3 comprises 17 residues. J was trimmed by 5 bases and V by 1 base; bases with no gene match: 8. The CDR3 spells CATSRAALAGEHNEQFF. The CDR3 DNA follows: TGTGCCACCAGCAGAGCTGCTCTAGCGGGAGAACACAATGAGCAGTTCTTC.

V usage is TRBV6-5 and J usage is TRBJ1-6; possible D gene TRBD1, 6 bases. Deletions cut 4 bases from V and 6 bases from J, with 16 bases between. CDR3 size: 16 residues. CDR1 and CDR2 (germline): MNHEY, SVGAGI. The CDR3 DNA is TGTGCCAGCAGTTTGGGATACAGGGAAAGTAATTCACCCCTCCACTTT. Translating it yields CASSLGYRESNSPLHF.

This clone has more than one count but fewer than ten. V is TRBV18 and J is TRBJ1-3; D unresolved. V was pared by 3 bases and J by 2 bases, with 14 bases between. The CDR3 is 16 residues long. The germline CDR1 and CDR2 sequences are KGHSH and LQKENI. DNA of the CDR3: TGTGCCAGCTCACCTTCCCCAATGCGAACTGGAAACACCATATATTTT. It translates to CASSPSPMRTGNTIYF.

The rearrangement joins TRBV7-2 to TRBJ1-2, with D tentatively TRBD1 (5 bases). This CDR3 has 13 amino acids. CDR1 is SGHTA, CDR2 FQGNSA, per germline. The V end was cut by 5 bases, the J end by 2 bases, with 9 bases between. The CDR3 nucleotides read TGTGCCAGCAGCCGGACACCGAACTATGGCTACACCTTC. It encodes CASSRTPNYGYTF.

This clone appeared a single time. The chain joins TRBV19 to TRBJ1-5, with D maybe TRBD1 (6 bases). The CDR3 is 15 residues long. Per germline, CDR1 LNHDA and CDR2 SQIVND (reference sequence). Between the trimmed V and J ends, which lost 4 bases and 5 bases, there was a span of 15 bases. CDR3 protein: CASSTNTGWHQPQHF. CDR3 bases: TGTGCCAGTAGTACTAACACAGGGTGGCATCAGCCCCAGCATTTT.

This sequence joins TRBV11-3 and TRBJ2-6, with D unclear. V dropped 7 bases and J dropped 0 bases, with 7 bases sitting between them. The length of the CDR3 is 14 residues. Per the germline V gene, CDR1 is SGHNT and CDR2 is YENEEA. The CDR3 loop is CASTPSSGANVLTF. The CDR3 DNA follows: TGTGCCAGCACCCCTAGCTCTGGGGCCAACGTCCTGACTTTC.

This chain uses TRBV7-3 with TRBJ2-7; 9 bases align to TRBD1. CDR1 and CDR2 from the germline V gene are SGHTA and FQGTGA. Losses at the gene ends were 3 bases for V and 5 bases for J; bases not matched to a gene: 11. The CDR3 runs 16 residues. For the CDR3, the DNA is TGTGCCAGCAGCTTGAGCCGGGACAGGGTTCGGGACGAGCAGTACGTC. Translation gives CASSLSRDRVRDEQYV.